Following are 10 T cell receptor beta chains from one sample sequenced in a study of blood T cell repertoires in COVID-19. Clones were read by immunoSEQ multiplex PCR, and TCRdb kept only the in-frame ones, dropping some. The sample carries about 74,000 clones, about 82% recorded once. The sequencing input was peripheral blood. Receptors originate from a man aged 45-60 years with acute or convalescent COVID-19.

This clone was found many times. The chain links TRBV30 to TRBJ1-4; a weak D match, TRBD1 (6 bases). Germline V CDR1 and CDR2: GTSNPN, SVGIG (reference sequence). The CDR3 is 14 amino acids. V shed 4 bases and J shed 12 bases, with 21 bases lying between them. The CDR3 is CAWKWGRGREELFF. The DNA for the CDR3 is TGTGCCTGGAAATGGGGGCGAGGGAGGGAAGAACTGTTTTTT.

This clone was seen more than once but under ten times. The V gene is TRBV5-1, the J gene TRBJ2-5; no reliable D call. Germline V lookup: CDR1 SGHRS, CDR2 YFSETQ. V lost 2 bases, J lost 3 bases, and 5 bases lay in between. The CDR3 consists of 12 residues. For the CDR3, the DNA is TGCGCCAGCAGCTTAACAGAAGAGACCCAGTACTTC. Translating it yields CASSLTEETQYF.

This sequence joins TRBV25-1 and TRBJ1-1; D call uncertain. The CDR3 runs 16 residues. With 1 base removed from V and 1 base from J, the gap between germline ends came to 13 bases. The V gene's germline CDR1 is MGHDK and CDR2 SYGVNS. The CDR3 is CASSESGGGWNTEAFF. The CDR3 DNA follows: TGTGCCAGCAGTGAATCCGGCGGCGGGTGGAACACTGAAGCTTTCTTT.

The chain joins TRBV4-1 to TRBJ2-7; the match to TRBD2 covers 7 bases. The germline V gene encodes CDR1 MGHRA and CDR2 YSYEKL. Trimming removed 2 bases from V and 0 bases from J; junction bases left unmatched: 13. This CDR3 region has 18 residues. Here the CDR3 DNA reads TGCGCCAGCAGCCAAACCTTCCCATACGGGGGGAACTCCTACGAGCAGTACGTC. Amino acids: CASSQTFPYGGNSYEQYV.

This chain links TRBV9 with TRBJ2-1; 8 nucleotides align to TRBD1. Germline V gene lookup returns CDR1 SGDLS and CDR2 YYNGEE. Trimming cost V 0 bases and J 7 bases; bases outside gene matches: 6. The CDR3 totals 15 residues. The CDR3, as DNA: TGTGCCAGCAGCGTAGGGGGCAGGGGGCTGAATGAGCAGTTCTTC. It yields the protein CASSVGGRGLNEQFF.

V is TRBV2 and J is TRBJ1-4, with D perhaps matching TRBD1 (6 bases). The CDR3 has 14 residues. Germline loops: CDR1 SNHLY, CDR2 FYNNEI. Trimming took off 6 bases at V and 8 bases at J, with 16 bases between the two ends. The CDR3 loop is CASRGAGVGEKLFF. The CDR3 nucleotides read TGTGCCAGCAGGGGGGCAGGGGTTGGCGAAAAACTGTTTTTT.

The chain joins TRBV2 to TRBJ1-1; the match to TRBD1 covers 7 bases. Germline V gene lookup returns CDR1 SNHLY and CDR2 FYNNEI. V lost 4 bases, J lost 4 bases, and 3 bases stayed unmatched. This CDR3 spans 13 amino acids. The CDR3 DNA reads TGTGCCAGCAGTGTAGGGGGCAGCACTGAAGCTTTCTTT. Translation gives CASSVGGSTEAFF.

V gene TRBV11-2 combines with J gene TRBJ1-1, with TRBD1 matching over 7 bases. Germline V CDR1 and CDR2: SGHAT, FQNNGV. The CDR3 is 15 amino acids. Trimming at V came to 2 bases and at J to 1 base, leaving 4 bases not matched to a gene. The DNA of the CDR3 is TGTGCCAGCAGCTTATCGGGACAGTGGAACACTGAAGCTTTCTTT. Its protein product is CASSLSGQWNTEAFF.

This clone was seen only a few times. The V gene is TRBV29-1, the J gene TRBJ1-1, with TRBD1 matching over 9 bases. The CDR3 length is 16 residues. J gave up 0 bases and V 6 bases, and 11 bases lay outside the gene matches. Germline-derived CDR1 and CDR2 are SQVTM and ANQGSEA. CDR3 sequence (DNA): TGCAGCGTCGCAGGCGGGACAGGGCGTTTGAACACTGAAGCTTTCTTT. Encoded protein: CSVAGGTGRLNTEAFF.

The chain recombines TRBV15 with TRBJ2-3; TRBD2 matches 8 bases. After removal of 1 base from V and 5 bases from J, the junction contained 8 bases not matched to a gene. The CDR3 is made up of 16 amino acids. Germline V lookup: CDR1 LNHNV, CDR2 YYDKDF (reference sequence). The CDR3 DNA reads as TGTGCCACCAGCAGAGTTCGTGCGGGGGGCCGAGATACGCAGTATTTT. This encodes CATSRVRAGGRDTQYF.